Each of the 28 T cell receptor beta chains below was sequenced from the same sample in a study of read filtering for tumor transcriptome and immune sequencing. This library used around 0.4 ug RNA and molecular barcoded adaptors spanning alpha/delta and beta/gamma chains. TCRdb independently ran MiXCR on the reads; one entry per CDR3 protein. The sample lists fewer than 25,000 distinct CDR3 sequences; 20% to 25% were seen once. The sample comprised a population of CD138-negative cells sorted from bone marrow. These receptors originate from a donor aged 40 or older with multiple myeloma.

Notes on this clonotype: The junction departs from germline at one end; a sequencing error may be responsible. The chain employs TRBV29-1 and TRBJ2-5; tentatively, D is TRBD1 (5 bases). The CDR3 loop spans 13 amino acids. Germline V lookup: CDR1 SQVTM, CDR2 ANQGSEA. CDR3 region: CSVGVAGQETRYF. In DNA form, the CDR3 reads TGCAGCGTTGGGGTAGCAGGACAAGAGACCCGGTACTTC.

In this sample, this clonotype turned up many times. The rearrangement uses TRBV7-6 and TRBJ2-7, with TRBD1 identical over 8 bases. The germline V gene encodes CDR1 SGHVS and CDR2 FNYEAQ. V lost 5 bases and J lost 2; bases outside the gene matches: 5. The CDR3 length is 14 residues. The CDR3 DNA follows: TGTGCCAGCAGCGCTGGACAGGGAACCTACGAGCAGTACTTC. Its translation is CASSAGQGTYEQYF.

As for this clonotype: A far larger clone is just one base off, so this is likely a read error. The rearrangement links TRBV10-3 to TRBJ2-7; possibly TRBD1 for D (8 bases). CDR1 is ENHRY, CDR2 SYGVKD, per germline. Deletions cut 5 bases from V and 7 bases from J, with 21 bases between. The CDR3 totals 15 residues. The chain's CDR3 is CAISLGGDRLREQYF. As DNA, the CDR3 is TGTGCCATCAGTCTAGGGGGGGACAGGTTGAGAGAGCAGTACTTC.

The sample holds many counts of this clonotype. J is TRBJ2-1 and V is TRBV20-1; D is ambiguous. V shed 7 bases and J shed 7 bases, with 20 bases lying between them. Germline assignment: CDR1 DFQATT and CDR2 SNEGSKA (reference sequence). The CDR3 runs to 14 residues. The DNA of the CDR3 is TGCAGTGGGGCAGAAGGGCAGGCGAGGAATGAGCAGTTCTTC. This gives the protein CSGAEGQARNEQFF.

V is TRBV29-1 and J is TRBJ2-7, with D possibly matching TRBD1 (6 bases). This CDR3 spans 13 amino acids. V dropped 4 bases and J dropped 4 bases, with 14 bases sitting between them. The V gene's germline CDR1 is SQVTM and CDR2 ANQGSEA. The CDR3 DNA reads as TGCAGCGTTGCGGACAGCGCCGTGTACGAGCAGTACTTC. It yields the protein CSVADSAVYEQYF.

This clonotype was observed many times. The rearrangement uses TRBV2 and TRBJ2-2, with TRBD2 matching 8 bases. In germline, CDR1 is SNHLY, CDR2 FYNNEI. After removal of 6 bases from V and 2 bases from J, the junction contained 5 bases not matched to a gene. CDR3 size: 15 residues. The CDR3 DNA reads as TGTGCCAGCAGGTCTAGCGGGCCTAACACCGGGGAGCTGTTTTTT. This encodes CASRSSGPNTGELFF.

V usage is TRBV24-1 and J usage is TRBJ2-7, with TRBD2 matching 7 bases. Trimming at V came to 1 base and at J to 2 bases, leaving 7 bases not matched to a gene. The CDR3 covers 16 residues. Germline V gene lookup returns CDR1 KGHDR and CDR2 SFDVKD. CDR3 DNA sequence: TGTGCCACCAGTGATTTCACGTCTAGCGGAGCCTACGAGCAGTACTTC. This encodes CATSDFTSSGAYEQYF.

This clonotype was observed at least ten times. The chain has TRBV7-3 and TRBJ2-7, with 8 positions matching TRBD1. V lost 5 bases to trimming and J lost 3 bases; unmatched junction nucleotides: 12. Germline-derived CDR1 and CDR2 are SGHTA and FQGTGA. The CDR3 sequence is 16 residues long. The CDR3 loop is CASSRDRPSDLYEQYF. For the CDR3, the DNA is TGTGCCAGCAGCCGGGACAGGCCCTCTGATCTCTACGAGCAGTACTTC.

The chain combines TRBV29-1 with TRBJ2-1, with D unclear. V lost 3 bases, J lost 0 bases, and 9 bases lay in between. Germline V CDR1 and CDR2: SQVTM, ANQGSEA. This CDR3 comprises 14 residues. CDR3 residues: CSVDRLNSYNEQFF. The CDR3 bases are TGCAGCGTTGACCGACTGAACTCCTACAATGAGCAGTTCTTC.

This clonotype has a count of ten or more. The J gene is TRBJ1-2, the V gene TRBV20-1; 11 bases map to TRBD1. The CDR3 is 17 residues long. Germline assignment: CDR1 DFQATT and CDR2 SNEGSKA (reference sequence). Germline trimming cut 0 bases from V and 4 bases from J; bases unmatched to any gene: 10. The CDR3 loop reads CSARDRGDRGVGYGYTF. In DNA form, the CDR3 reads TGCAGTGCTAGAGATCGTGGGGACAGGGGGGTTGGCTATGGCTACACCTTC.

This clonotype was seen at least ten times. The chain has TRBV6-5 and TRBJ2-5; unclear D gene. Per germline, CDR1 MNHEY and CDR2 SVGAGI. The CDR3 contains 14 residues. V shed 4 bases and J shed 4 bases, with 13 bases lying between them. CDR3 amino acids: CASSFSGLGETQYF. The CDR3 DNA follows: TGTGCCAGCAGTTTTTCCGGGTTGGGAGAGACCCAGTACTTC.

This clonotype was found many times. The chain joins TRBV6-2 or TRBV6-3 to TRBJ2-2, with 7 nucleotides matching TRBD2. J was trimmed by 0 bases and V by 6 bases; bases with no gene match: 4. The CDR3 is made up of 15 amino acids. Germline lookup yields CDR1 MNHEY and CDR2 SVGEGT. CDR3 in amino acids: CASRKLASNTGELFF. DNA for the CDR3: TGTGCCAGCAGGAAACTAGCGTCGAACACCGGGGAGCTGTTTTTT.

This clonotype occurred many times. The chain links TRBV28 to TRBJ1-4; no reliable D call. Trimming cost V 3 bases and J 4 bases, with 3 bases left between them. This CDR3 comprises 12 residues. Germline CDR1 is MDHEN and CDR2 is SYDVKM. Here the CDR3 reads CASSFLNEKLFF. The CDR3 DNA reads TGTGCCAGCAGTTTCCTTAATGAAAAACTGTTTTTT. Together with reference TRBV28 and TRBJ1-4, the CDR3 gives the full variable domain: DVKVTQSSRYLVKRTGEKVFLECVQDMDHENMFWYRQDPGLGLRLIYFSYDVKMKEKGDIPEGYSVSREKKERFSLILESASTNQTSMYLCASSFLNEKLFFGSGTQLSVL.

Comments on this clonotype: With a far larger clone one base away, a read error is the likely cause. This chain connects TRBV3-2 to TRBJ2-1. TRBV3-2 is a pseudogene locus. The CDR3 is made up of 12 amino acids. CDR3 amino acids: CASSPGTNEQFF. The CDR3 nucleotides read TGTGCCAGCAGCCCAGGTACGAATGAGCAGTTCTTC.

This clonotype rates as medium-sized. V gene TRBV23-1 combines with J gene TRBJ2-6; TRBD2 agrees at 8 bases. TRBV23-1 is filed as an ORF, its function uncertain. CDR3 length: 17 residues. J gave up 3 bases and V 1 base, and 5 bases lay outside the gene matches. As DNA, the CDR3 is TGCGCCAGCAGTCAATTTAAGCGGGAGTGTGGGGCCAACGTCCTGACTTTC. It translates to CASSQFKRECGANVLTF.

The CDR3 region is CSVAANTEAFF. CDR3 in DNA: TGCAGCGTTGCCGCGAACACTGAAGCTTTCTTT. The rearrangement uses TRBV29-1 and TRBJ1-1; D is ambiguous. The ends were cut back, 4 bases at V and 1 base at J, with 4 bases in the middle. CDR3 length equals 11 residues. CDR1 is SQVTM, CDR2 ANQGSEA, per germline.

This clonotype showed up many times. J is TRBJ2-5 and V is TRBV5-1; D is uncertain. The germline V gene encodes CDR1 SGHRS and CDR2 YFSETQ. The length of the CDR3 is 12 residues. V shed 3 bases and J shed 5 bases, with 8 bases lying between them. The CDR3 sequence is CASSSLVETQYF. In DNA form, the CDR3 reads TGCGCCAGCAGCTCCCTGGTGGAGACCCAGTACTTC.

This clonotype showed up many times. The chain joins TRBV29-1 to TRBJ2-5; the match to TRBD2 covers 10 bases. Germline V gives CDR1 SQVTM, CDR2 ANQGSEA. There are 14 residues in the CDR3. Trimming at V came to 7 bases and at J to 0 bases, leaving 5 bases not matched to a gene. The chain's CDR3 is CSAPSGGYQETQYF. The CDR3 DNA is TGCAGCGCCCCTAGCGGGGGATACCAAGAGACCCAGTACTTC.

As concerns this clonotype: No conserved phenylalanine or tryptophan ends this CDR3, so it is likely a read error. This chain connects TRBV7-6 to TRBJ2-1, with 10 bases matching TRBD2. The CDR3 runs to 14 residues. From germline, CDR1 is SGHVS and CDR2 FNYEAQ. Trimming took 5 bases from V and 9 from J; bases not matched to a gene: 7. The CDR3 sequence is CASSLSSGSVEQFL. The DNA for the CDR3 is TGTGCCAGCAGCCTATCTAGCGGGAGTGTTGAGCAGTTCCTC.

This clonotype is medium-sized. The rearrangement links TRBV2 to TRBJ1-4; D call uncertain. The CDR3 runs to 15 residues. The V gene lost 9 bases and the J gene lost 1 base, with 15 bases spanning the gap. The germline V gene has CDR1 SNHLY and CDR2 FYNNEI. The CDR3 region has the DNA TGTGCCAGTGGACGGTGGCTGGGAACTAATGAAAAACTGTTTTTT. Amino acids: CASGRWLGTNEKLFF.

J is TRBJ2-5 and V is TRBV7-3; 14 bases fit TRBD2. Germline V lookup: CDR1 SGHTA, CDR2 FQGTGA. Trimming took 4 bases from V and 5 from J; bases not matched to a gene: 6. This CDR3 region has 16 residues. CDR3 sequence reads: CASSSGLAGGPETQYF. CDR3 sequence (DNA): TGTGCCAGCAGCTCCGGACTAGCGGGAGGTCCGGAGACCCAGTACTTC. Full variable domain (outside the CDR3, taken from reference TRBV7-3 and TRBJ2-5): GAGVSQTPSNKVTEKGKYVELRCDPISGHTALYWYRQSLGQGPEFLIYFQGTGAADDSGLPNDRFFAVRPEGSVSTLKIQRTERGDSAVYLCASSSGLAGGPETQYFGPGTRLLVL.

V gene TRBV2 combines with J gene TRBJ2-5, with 7 positions matching TRBD1. V lost 4 bases to trimming and J lost 10 bases; unmatched junction nucleotides: 3. The CDR3 is made up of 11 amino acids. CDR1 and CDR2 from the germline V gene are SNHLY and FYNNEI. CDR3 protein: CASSVRDSQYF. CDR3 bases: TGTGCCAGCAGTGTCCGGGACAGCCAGTACTTC.

This clonotype is medium-sized. The chain links TRBV27 to TRBJ2-3, with 9 bases identical to TRBD2. This CDR3 has 15 residues. The V segment lost 2 bases and the J segment 0 bases; nucleotides outside the gene matches: 0. Germline CDR1 is MNHEY and CDR2 is SMNVEV (reference sequence). The CDR3 here is CASSLTSGSTDTQYF. For the CDR3, the DNA is TGTGCCAGCAGTTTAACTAGCGGGAGCACAGATACGCAGTATTTT.

This clonotype is termed medium-sized. The rearrangement joins TRBV20-1 to TRBJ2-1, with 9 positions matching TRBD2. The V gene's germline CDR1 is DFQATT and CDR2 SNEGSKA (reference sequence). With 3 bases clipped from V and 5 bases from J, the junction kept 8 bases outside the gene matches. The CDR3 contains 15 residues. CDR3 DNA sequence: TGCAGTGCTAGGGTAGCGGGAGCCCCCCACAATGAGCAGTTCTTC. Its translation is CSARVAGAPHNEQFF.

Worth noting for this clonotype: One end of the junction varies from germline; a read error may be responsible. CDR3 DNA: TGCGACAGCAGCTTGGGCGGGGGCTACGAGCAGTACTTC. Residues: CDSSLGGGYEQYF. The genes are TRBV5-1 and TRBJ2-7, with 7 bases matching TRBD2. Germline CDR1 is SGHRS and CDR2 is YFSETQ. The CDR3 covers 13 residues.

At least ten counts were recorded for this clonotype. V gene TRBV29-1 combines with J gene TRBJ2-1; possibly TRBD1 or TRBD2 for D (5 bases each). Trimming removed 6 bases at V and 4 bases at J, with 13 bases between. There are 13 residues in the CDR3. Per germline, CDR1 SQVTM and CDR2 ANQGSEA. This CDR3 reads CSVRDGDYNEQFF. The CDR3 DNA reads TGCAGCGTCCGGGACGGCGATTACAATGAGCAGTTCTTC.

This chain uses TRBV11-2 with TRBJ2-5; 9 bases line up with TRBD2. Germline V gene data show CDR1 as SGHAT and CDR2 as FQNNGV. The V and J ends lost 3 bases and 5 bases, in that order; junction bases with no gene match: 19. CDR3 length: 19 residues. The CDR3 loop is CASSLFRTGVQREAETQYF. CDR3 nucleotides: TGTGCCAGCAGCTTGTTTAGGACCGGGGTCCAGCGGGAGGCCGAGACCCAGTACTTC. Full variable domain (remainder filled in from reference TRBV11-2 and TRBJ2-5): EAGVAQSPRYKIIEKRQSVAFWCNPISGHATLYWYQQILGQGPKLLIQFQNNGVVDDSQLPKDRFSAERLKGVDSTLKIQPAKLEDSAVYLCASSLFRTGVQREAETQYFGPGTRLLVL.

Concerning this clonotype itself: The junction departs from the called germline gene at one end, perhaps through a read error. The chain carries TRBV5-1 and TRBJ1-6; D remains unclear. Looked up from germline, CDR1 is SGHRS and CDR2 is YFSETQ. The CDR3 is made up of 13 amino acids. The CDR3 is CASSFYGDTETFF. CDR3 coding DNA: TGCGCCAGCAGCTTTTACGGCGACACTGAAACTTTCTTT.